The TCR beta chain described here comes from a study of identical twins. MiXCR was run by TCRdb on the 5' RACE reads, yielding one entry per CDR3 protein. The sample has approximately 500,000 distinct CDR3 sequences, 20% to 25% seen once. V lost 5 bases and J lost 1; bases outside the gene matches: 11. The CDR3 consists of 17 residues. CDR1 is SGHNT, CDR2 YYREEE, per germline (reference sequence). The sample was also reused in another study, on T cells expressing NK-cell markers. That paper notes: From sorted CD3+CD56+NKG2C+, CD3+CD56+NKG2C- and CD3+CD56-NKG2C+ T cells came the TCR beta repertoires. These clonotypes additionally ranked first within the CD3+CD56-NKG2C+ fraction of a few donors.

This sequence originates from a woman aged 18-29 years in good health. This chain links TRBV5-4 with TRBJ2-2; 7 bases are a match to TRBD1. The sample comprised CD4+ T cells sorted from blood. CDR3 sequence (DNA): TGTGCCAGCAGTTACGAGACAGGGCCCTGGAACACCGGGGAGCTGTTTTTT. Protein sequence: CASSYETGPWNTGELFF.